The rows below give T cell receptor beta chains drawn from one sample of a study of post-analysis software for immune sequencing data. TCRdb fed the PCR reads into MiXCR, producing one record per CDR3 protein. The table includes some 890,000 distinct CDR3 sequences, roughly half detected once. The sample comprised blood. The receptors derive from a girl under 18 with multiple sclerosis. The CDR3 runs from the conserved cysteine through the conserved F or W. The order of the fields is J gene, V gene, clone size, D gene, CDR3 DNA, CDR3 protein. The D gene is left open where the match is weak. A clone size is listed for some rows: how often the clone was seen (once, few, many), or a class if it is expanded.

j_gene: TRBJ2-3; v_gene: TRBV11-2; abundance: -; d_gene: -; CDR3nt: TGTGCCAGCAGCCTCGTAGACTACTCAGATACGCAGTATTTT; CDR3aa: CASSLVDYSDTQYF
j_gene: TRBJ2-7; v_gene: TRBV29-1; abundance: -; d_gene: TRBD1; CDR3nt: TGCAGCGTTAAAAGGGACAGTGATTTGTTCGAGCAGTACTTC; CDR3aa: CSVKRDSDLFEQYF
j_gene: TRBJ2-7; v_gene: TRBV5-1; abundance: -; d_gene: TRBD1; CDR3nt: TGCGCCAGCAGCTTGGTAGGGACAGACCTATCCTACGAGCAGTACTTC; CDR3aa: CASSLVGTDLSYEQYF
j_gene: TRBJ1-1; v_gene: TRBV7-2; abundance: few; d_gene: -; CDR3nt: TGTGCCAGCAGCAAAACTACCTGGACAGCTGAAGCTTTCTTT; CDR3aa: CASSKTTWTAEAFF
j_gene: TRBJ1-2; v_gene: TRBV20-1; abundance: -; d_gene: -; CDR3nt: TGCAGTGCTAGAGGGGCCCTAGGCTATGGCTACACCTTC; CDR3aa: CSARGALGYGYTF
j_gene: TRBJ2-3; v_gene: TRBV4-1; abundance: -; d_gene: TRBD1; CDR3nt: TGCGCCAGCAGCCACGGCGGGGGACAGGGTTTGGGGAAGGGCCACTGGATCGGCACAGATACGCAGTATTTT; CDR3aa: CASSHGGGQGLGKGHWIGTDTQYF
j_gene: TRBJ2-3; v_gene: TRBV6-5; abundance: -; d_gene: -; CDR3nt: TGTGCCAGCAGTTACTTTACGGGAGCAGATACGCAGTATTTT; CDR3aa: CASSYFTGADTQYF
j_gene: TRBJ2-3; v_gene: TRBV9; abundance: -; d_gene: -; CDR3nt: TGTGCCAGCAGCGCGGACTCCTTAGGGGATACGCAGTATTTT; CDR3aa: CASSADSLGDTQYF
j_gene: TRBJ2-7; v_gene: TRBV5-1; abundance: once; d_gene: -; CDR3nt: TGCGCCAGCAGCTTGGCCAAAACGGCCTCCTACGAGCAGTACTTC; CDR3aa: CASSLAKTASYEQYF
j_gene: TRBJ1-2; v_gene: TRBV7-9; abundance: few; d_gene: -; CDR3nt: TGTGCCAGCAGCTTGACAGGAGCGGCTAACTATGGCTACACCTTC; CDR3aa: CASSLTGAANYGYTF
j_gene: TRBJ1-5; v_gene: TRBV7-2; abundance: few; d_gene: -; CDR3nt: TGTGCCAGCAGCTTAGAAGATGGGCAGCCCCAGCATTTT; CDR3aa: CASSLEDGQPQHF
j_gene: TRBJ2-7; v_gene: TRBV25-1; abundance: -; d_gene: TRBD2; CDR3nt: TGTGCCAGCGTCGGGGGGTCCCTCTACGAGCAGTACTTC; CDR3aa: CASVGGSLYEQYF
j_gene: TRBJ2-1; v_gene: TRBV3-1; abundance: -; d_gene: TRBD1; CDR3nt: TGTGCCAGCAGCCACCGACAGGGGCGCAATGAGCAGTTCTTC; CDR3aa: CASSHRQGRNEQFF
j_gene: TRBJ2-7; v_gene: TRBV6-6; abundance: -; d_gene: -; CDR3nt: TGTGCCAGCAGTTACCCCGGACTCGGACCTGACGAGCAGTACTTC; CDR3aa: CASSYPGLGPDEQYF
j_gene: TRBJ2-7; v_gene: TRBV6-6; abundance: -; d_gene: TRBD2; CDR3nt: TGTGCCAGCAGACTAGCGGGAGGGCCGACCGCCGAGCAGTACTTC; CDR3aa: CASRLAGGPTAEQYF
j_gene: TRBJ1-2; v_gene: TRBV12-3/TRBV12-4; abundance: -; d_gene: -; CDR3nt: TGTGCCAGCAGTACAGGGCCGTATAACTATGGCTACACCTTC; CDR3aa: CASSTGPYNYGYTF
j_gene: TRBJ2-7; v_gene: TRBV7-2; abundance: few; d_gene: TRBD2; CDR3nt: TGTGCCAGCAGCTTAGGAGCTAGCGGGAAATACGAGCAGTACTTC; CDR3aa: CASSLGASGKYEQYF
j_gene: TRBJ2-5; v_gene: TRBV11-1; abundance: few; d_gene: TRBD1; CDR3nt: TGTGCCAGCAGCGCCCACATGCAGGGGGCGGGTGAGCAGTACTTC; CDR3aa: CASSAHMQGAGEQYF
j_gene: TRBJ2-7; v_gene: TRBV12-3/TRBV12-4; abundance: few; d_gene: -; CDR3nt: TGTGCCAGCAGTCCTTACCCCCCTACAGGGCCTACCTACGAGCAGTACTTC; CDR3aa: CASSPYPPTGPTYEQYF
j_gene: TRBJ2-3; v_gene: TRBV29-1; abundance: -; d_gene: -; CDR3nt: TGCAGCGTTGAAGATTTAGGGATACTAGACACAGATACGCAGTATTTT; CDR3aa: CSVEDLGILDTDTQYF
j_gene: TRBJ2-1; v_gene: TRBV7-2; abundance: -; d_gene: TRBD1; CDR3nt: TGTGCCAGCAGCCGGGACAGGGGGGCCTACAATGAGCAGTTCTTC; CDR3aa: CASSRDRGAYNEQFF
j_gene: TRBJ2-1; v_gene: TRBV4-1; abundance: -; d_gene: -; CDR3nt: TGCGCCAGCAGCCAAGATTGGGCGGGAACCCTTGTAGAGCAGTTCTTC; CDR3aa: CASSQDWAGTLVEQFF
j_gene: TRBJ1-1; v_gene: TRBV20-1; abundance: -; d_gene: -; CDR3nt: TGCAGTGCTAGAGATGTTGGCAGAGGTAACACTGAAGCTTTCTTT; CDR3aa: CSARDVGRGNTEAFF
j_gene: TRBJ1-2; v_gene: TRBV7-2; abundance: -; d_gene: TRBD1; CDR3nt: TGTGTCAGCAGCTTAAGTCCCGGGACAGGGGAGGACTATGGCTACACCTTC; CDR3aa: CVSSLSPGTGEDYGYTF
j_gene: TRBJ2-7; v_gene: TRBV12-5; abundance: -; d_gene: -; CDR3nt: TGTGCTAGTGGTTTTGGTATCTCCTACGAGCAGTACTTC; CDR3aa: CASGFGISYEQYF
j_gene: TRBJ2-5; v_gene: TRBV30; abundance: few; d_gene: -; CDR3nt: TGTGCCTGGAGTGAAGGGGGTGAAGAGACCCAGTACTTC; CDR3aa: CAWSEGGEETQYF
j_gene: TRBJ2-1; v_gene: TRBV5-6; abundance: -; d_gene: TRBD1; CDR3nt: TGTGCCAGCAGTACCCCGGGACAGGGCCACCTGGAGCAGTTCTTC; CDR3aa: CASSTPGQGHLEQFF
j_gene: TRBJ1-2; v_gene: TRBV27; abundance: -; d_gene: TRBD1; CDR3nt: TGTGCCAGCCGGAGACAGGGCCCCTATGGCTACACCTTC; CDR3aa: CASRRQGPYGYTF
j_gene: TRBJ1-2; v_gene: TRBV6-6; abundance: -; d_gene: TRBD1; CDR3nt: TGTGCCAGCAGTTACTCGTTACAGGGGGCCGGTGGCTACACCTTC; CDR3aa: CASSYSLQGAGGYTF
j_gene: TRBJ2-2; v_gene: TRBV10-3; abundance: -; d_gene: -; CDR3nt: TGTGCCATCGTGTTAGGCAACACCGGGGAGCTGTTTTTT; CDR3aa: CAIVLGNTGELFF
j_gene: TRBJ2-7; v_gene: TRBV5-1; abundance: -; d_gene: -; CDR3nt: TGCGCCAGCAGCTTCGGGGGGCTCGGGAGCCACGAGCAGTACTTC; CDR3aa: CASSFGGLGSHEQYF
j_gene: TRBJ2-7; v_gene: TRBV7-7; abundance: few; d_gene: -; CDR3nt: TGTGCCAGCAGCTTGGAGGGGGGCGGGTTCGGCGAGCAGTACTTC; CDR3aa: CASSLEGGGFGEQYF
j_gene: TRBJ2-5; v_gene: TRBV5-5; abundance: -; d_gene: -; CDR3nt: TGTGCCAGCACCCCGGCCCCGGAGGGACTGACGGGACCTTACCAAGAGACCCAGTACTTC; CDR3aa: CASTPAPEGLTGPYQETQYF
j_gene: TRBJ1-2; v_gene: TRBV10-3; abundance: -; d_gene: TRBD1; CDR3nt: TGTACCATCAGCGGGACAGGGGCCGCCCCCCGCTACACCTTC; CDR3aa: CTISGTGAAPRYTF
j_gene: TRBJ1-2; v_gene: TRBV7-3; abundance: -; d_gene: -; CDR3nt: TGTGCCAGCACCACGGGGACACCCTATGGCTACACCTTC; CDR3aa: CASTTGTPYGYTF
j_gene: TRBJ2-4; v_gene: TRBV7-8; abundance: -; d_gene: -; CDR3nt: TGTGCCAGCAGCTTAGCCAGGAGCCTAGCCAAAAACATTCAGTACTTC; CDR3aa: CASSLARSLAKNIQYF
j_gene: TRBJ1-1; v_gene: TRBV7-9; abundance: -; d_gene: TRBD1; CDR3nt: TGTGCCAGCAGCTTATTGCAGGGGGCGAACACTGAAGCTTTCTTT; CDR3aa: CASSLLQGANTEAFF
j_gene: TRBJ2-7; v_gene: TRBV3-1; abundance: -; d_gene: TRBD1; CDR3nt: TGTGCCAGCAGCCAGGAGACAGGGAATTACGAGCAGTACTTC; CDR3aa: CASSQETGNYEQYF
j_gene: TRBJ1-2; v_gene: TRBV5-1; abundance: many; d_gene: -; CDR3nt: TGCGCCAGCAGCTTGGACGGAAACTATGGCTACACCTTC; CDR3aa: CASSLDGNYGYTF
j_gene: TRBJ2-1; v_gene: TRBV27; abundance: -; d_gene: TRBD1; CDR3nt: TGTGCCAGCAGTTTGACCGGGACAGTGCTCACCGAGCAGTTCTTC; CDR3aa: CASSLTGTVLTEQFF
j_gene: TRBJ2-1; v_gene: TRBV20-1; abundance: once; d_gene: TRBD2; CDR3nt: TGCAGTGCTAGCGGACTAGCGGGGTCCAATGAGCAGTTCTTC; CDR3aa: CSASGLAGSNEQFF
j_gene: TRBJ2-7; v_gene: TRBV13; abundance: -; d_gene: -; CDR3nt: TGTGCCAGCAGCCCCCCGGACGGTTACGAGCAGTACTTC; CDR3aa: CASSPPDGYEQYF
j_gene: TRBJ1-6; v_gene: TRBV7-2; abundance: -; d_gene: -; CDR3nt: TGTGCCAGCAGCTTATCGGGCCGAGACTCACCCCTCCACTTT; CDR3aa: CASSLSGRDSPLHF
j_gene: TRBJ1-1; v_gene: TRBV6-1; abundance: -; d_gene: TRBD1; CDR3nt: TGTGCCAGCAGGGAATTAGTTGGGACAGCTAACACTGAAGCTTTCTTT; CDR3aa: CASRELVGTANTEAFF
j_gene: TRBJ2-1; v_gene: TRBV11-1; abundance: -; d_gene: -; CDR3nt: TGTGCCAGCAGCTTGGACTTCAATGAGCAGTTCTTC; CDR3aa: CASSLDFNEQFF
j_gene: TRBJ2-6; v_gene: TRBV10-3; abundance: few; d_gene: -; CDR3nt: TGTGCCATCAGTGAGTCGATTCGGACAGCTCGCTCTGGGGCCAACGTCCTGACTTTC; CDR3aa: CAISESIRTARSGANVLTF
j_gene: TRBJ1-5; v_gene: TRBV20-1; abundance: few; d_gene: TRBD1; CDR3nt: TGCAGTGCTACCGGGACAGGTAATCAGCCCCAGCATTTT; CDR3aa: CSATGTGNQPQHF
j_gene: TRBJ1-4; v_gene: TRBV28; abundance: -; d_gene: -; CDR3nt: TGTGCCAGCAGCCGAAGGGCCGGGGGTAATGAAAAACTGTTTTTT; CDR3aa: CASSRRAGGNEKLFF
j_gene: TRBJ2-3; v_gene: TRBV7-9; abundance: -; d_gene: -; CDR3nt: TGTGCCAGCAGCAAGGCGGAACCGCAGTATTTT; CDR3aa: CASSKAEPQYF